Listed below are T cell receptor beta chains from one sample, sequenced in a study of cytomegalovirus exposure and HLA in healthy donors. This table comes from immunoSEQ multiplex PCR, and its TCRdb copy is limited to in-frame clones, with some not included. This repertoire shows 130,000 or so clones, roughly 80% found once; its top ten account for roughly 2%. Sequenced input: PBMCs. Every receptor here comes from a woman between 35 and 50 years old in good health and CMV-seropositive. CDR3s include the opening cysteine and the closing phenylalanine or tryptophan. A D gene is named only where the DNA matches it firmly. Clone size is stated in some rows and not others, as once, few, many or a class when expanded.

>TRBV6-6|TRBJ2-1|.|TRBD2
CASRRASGRNEQFF
TGTGCCAGCAGGAGGGCTAGCGGGAGGAATGAGCAGTTCTTC
>TRBV7-8|TRBJ2-5|.|.
CASSFFGQPQETQYF
TGTGCCAGCAGCTTCTTCGGACAGCCTCAAGAGACCCAGTACTTC
>TRBV20-1|TRBJ2-7|.|TRBD1
CSARTGMEQYF
TGCAGTGCGCGGACAGGTATGGAGCAGTACTTC
>TRBV5-4|TRBJ1-5|.|.
CAVSTGIQVGSNQPQHF
TGTGCCGTTAGCACTGGGATACAGGTGGGGAGCAATCAGCCCCAGCATTTT
>TRBV19|TRBJ2-5|once|TRBD2
CASVSGGAGETQYF
TGTGCCAGTGTTAGCGGGGGGGCCGGAGAGACCCAGTACTTC
>TRBV6-1|TRBJ2-7|.|TRBD2
CASVGAGGSYEQYF
TGTGCCAGTGTCGGGGCGGGGGGTTCCTACGAGCAGTACTTC
>TRBV7-2|TRBJ1-2|.|TRBD1
CASSLIGTATNYGYTF
TGTGCCAGCAGCCTAATTGGGACAGCGACCAACTATGGCTACACCTTC
>TRBV11-2|TRBJ1-2|.|.
CASSLTGLRYGYTF
TGTGCCAGCAGCTTAACAGGGCTTAGATATGGCTACACCTTC
>TRBV5-6|TRBJ2-4|many|.
CASSFGRGPNIQYF
TGTGCCAGCAGCTTTGGGCGGGGACCAAACATTCAGTACTTC
>TRBV2|TRBJ1-2|.|TRBD1
CASSPGQGNGYTF
TGTGCCAGCAGTCCCGGACAGGGGAATGGCTACACCTTC